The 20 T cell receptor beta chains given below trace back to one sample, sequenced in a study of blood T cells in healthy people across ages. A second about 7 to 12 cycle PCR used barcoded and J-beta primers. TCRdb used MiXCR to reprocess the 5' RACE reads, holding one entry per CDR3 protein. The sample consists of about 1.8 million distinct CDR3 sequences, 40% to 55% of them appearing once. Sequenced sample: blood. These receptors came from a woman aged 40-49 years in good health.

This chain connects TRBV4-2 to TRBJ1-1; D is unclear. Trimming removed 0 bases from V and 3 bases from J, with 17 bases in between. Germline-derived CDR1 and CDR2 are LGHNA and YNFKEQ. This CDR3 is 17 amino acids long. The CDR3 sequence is CASSQELASGGDTEAFF. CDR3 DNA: TGTGCCAGCAGCCAAGAGTTGGCCAGCGGTGGAGACACTGAAGCTTTCTTT.

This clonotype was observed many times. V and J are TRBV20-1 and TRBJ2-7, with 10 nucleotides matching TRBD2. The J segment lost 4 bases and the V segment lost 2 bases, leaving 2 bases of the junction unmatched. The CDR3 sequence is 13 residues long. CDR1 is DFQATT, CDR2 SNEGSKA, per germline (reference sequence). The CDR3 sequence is CSARTSGVYEQYF. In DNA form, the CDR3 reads TGCAGTGCTAGAACTAGCGGGGTTTACGAGCAGTACTTC.

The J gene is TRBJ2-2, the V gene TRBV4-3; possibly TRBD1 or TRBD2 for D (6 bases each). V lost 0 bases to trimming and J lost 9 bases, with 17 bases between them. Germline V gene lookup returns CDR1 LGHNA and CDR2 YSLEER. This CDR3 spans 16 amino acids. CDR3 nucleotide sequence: TGCGCCAGCAGCCAAGACCCCCCAGGGGAGGCCAGGGAGCTGTTTTTT. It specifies CASSQDPPGEARELFF.

Here the CDR3 reads CASSEGETRWCEQYF. The CDR3 region has the DNA TGTGCCAGCAGCGAAGGGGAGACTAGGTGGTGCGAGCAGTACTTC. This sequence joins TRBV14 and TRBJ2-7; perhaps TRBD2 as D (6 bases). The CDR3 has 15 amino acids. Germline CDR1 reads SGHDN; CDR2 reads FVKESK. The V and J ends lost 5 bases and 6 bases respectively, with 20 bases between them.

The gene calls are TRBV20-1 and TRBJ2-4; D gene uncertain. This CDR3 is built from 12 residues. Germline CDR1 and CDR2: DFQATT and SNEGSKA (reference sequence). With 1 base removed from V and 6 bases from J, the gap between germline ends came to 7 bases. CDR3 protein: CSARAPGNIQYF. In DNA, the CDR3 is TGCAGTGCTAGAGCCCCGGGAAACATTCAGTACTTC.

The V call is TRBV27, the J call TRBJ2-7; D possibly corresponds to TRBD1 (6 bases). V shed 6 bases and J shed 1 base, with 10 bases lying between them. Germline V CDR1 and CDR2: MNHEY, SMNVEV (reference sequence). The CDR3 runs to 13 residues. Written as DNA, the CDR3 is TGTGCCAGCAGACAAACAGGGTCCTACGAGCAGTACTTC. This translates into CASRQTGSYEQYF.

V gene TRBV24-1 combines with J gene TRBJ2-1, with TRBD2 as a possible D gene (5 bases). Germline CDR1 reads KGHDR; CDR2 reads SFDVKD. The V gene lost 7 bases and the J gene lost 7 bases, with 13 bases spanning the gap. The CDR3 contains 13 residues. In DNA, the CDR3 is TGTGCCACCAGGAGACGGGGTTCGAATGAGCAGTTCTTC. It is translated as CATRRRGSNEQFF.

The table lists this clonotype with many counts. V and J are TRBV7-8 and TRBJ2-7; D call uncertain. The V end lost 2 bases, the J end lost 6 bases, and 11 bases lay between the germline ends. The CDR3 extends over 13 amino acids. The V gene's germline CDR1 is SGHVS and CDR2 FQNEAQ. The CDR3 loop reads CASSLSWGSEQYF. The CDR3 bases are TGTGCCAGCAGCTTAAGCTGGGGTAGCGAGCAGTACTTC.

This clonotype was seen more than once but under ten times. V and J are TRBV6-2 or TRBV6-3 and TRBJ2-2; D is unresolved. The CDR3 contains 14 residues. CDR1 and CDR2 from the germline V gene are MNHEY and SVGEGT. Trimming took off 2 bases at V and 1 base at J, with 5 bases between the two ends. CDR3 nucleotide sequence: TGTGCCAGCAGTTACGGGGTGAACACCGGGGAGCTGTTTTTT. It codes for CASSYGVNTGELFF.

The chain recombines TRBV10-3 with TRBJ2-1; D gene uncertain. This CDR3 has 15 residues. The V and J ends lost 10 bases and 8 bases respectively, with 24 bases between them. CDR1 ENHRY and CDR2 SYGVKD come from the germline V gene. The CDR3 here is CATWSADTATHEQFF. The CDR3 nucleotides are TGTGCCACCTGGAGTGCCGACACCGCTACGCATGAGCAGTTCTTC.

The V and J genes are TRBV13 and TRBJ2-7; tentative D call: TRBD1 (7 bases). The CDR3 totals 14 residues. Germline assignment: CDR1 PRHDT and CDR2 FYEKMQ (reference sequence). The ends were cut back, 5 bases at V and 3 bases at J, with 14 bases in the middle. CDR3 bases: TGTGCCAGCAGCGCAGGGGGGTACGGCTACGAGCAGTACTTC. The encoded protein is CASSAGGYGYEQYF.

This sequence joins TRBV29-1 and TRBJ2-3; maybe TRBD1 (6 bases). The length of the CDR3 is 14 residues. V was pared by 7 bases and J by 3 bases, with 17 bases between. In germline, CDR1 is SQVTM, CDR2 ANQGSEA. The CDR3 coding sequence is TGCAGCGCCGGCCCAGGGGTGGCTACAGATACGCAGTATTTT. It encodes CSAGPGVATDTQYF.

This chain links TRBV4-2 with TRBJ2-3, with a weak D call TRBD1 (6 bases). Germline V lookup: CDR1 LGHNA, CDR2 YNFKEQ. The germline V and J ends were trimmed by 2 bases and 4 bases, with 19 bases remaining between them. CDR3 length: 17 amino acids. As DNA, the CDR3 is TGTGCCAGCAGCCAATCCCCGAACAGGGTTAATTCAGATACGCAGTATTTT. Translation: CASSQSPNRVNSDTQYF.

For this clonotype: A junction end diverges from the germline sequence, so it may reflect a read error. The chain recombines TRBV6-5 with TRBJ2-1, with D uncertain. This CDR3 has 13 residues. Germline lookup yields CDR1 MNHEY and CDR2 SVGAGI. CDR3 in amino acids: CASSDSAGAEQFF. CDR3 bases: TGTGCCAGCAGTGACTCCGCCGGTGCTGAGCAGTTCTTC.

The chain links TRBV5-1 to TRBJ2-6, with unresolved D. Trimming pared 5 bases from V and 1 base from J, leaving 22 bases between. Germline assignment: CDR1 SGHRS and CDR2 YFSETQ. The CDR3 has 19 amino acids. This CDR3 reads CASRSTLGLDRSGANVLTF. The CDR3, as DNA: TGCGCCAGCAGATCGACCCTGGGCCTCGACCGATCTGGGGCCAACGTCCTGACTTTC.

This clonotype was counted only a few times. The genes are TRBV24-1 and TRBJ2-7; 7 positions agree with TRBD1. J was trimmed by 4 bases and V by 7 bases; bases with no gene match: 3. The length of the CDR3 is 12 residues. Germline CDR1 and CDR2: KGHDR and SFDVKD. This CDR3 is CATRGDSYEQYF. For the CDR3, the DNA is TGTGCCACCAGGGGGGACAGTTACGAGCAGTACTTC.

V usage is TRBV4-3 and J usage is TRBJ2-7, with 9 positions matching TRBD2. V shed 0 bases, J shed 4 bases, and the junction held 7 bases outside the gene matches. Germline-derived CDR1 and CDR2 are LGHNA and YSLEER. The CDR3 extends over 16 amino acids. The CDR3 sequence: CASSQDSSGITYEQYF. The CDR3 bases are TGCGCCAGCAGCCAAGACTCTAGCGGGATTACTTACGAGCAGTACTTC.

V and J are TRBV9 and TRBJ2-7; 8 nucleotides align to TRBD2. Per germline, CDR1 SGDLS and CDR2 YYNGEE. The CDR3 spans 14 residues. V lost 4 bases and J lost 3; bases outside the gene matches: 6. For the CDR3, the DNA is TGTGCCAGCAGCCCGGACGGGGGGGTCTACGAGCAGTACTTC. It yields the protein CASSPDGGVYEQYF. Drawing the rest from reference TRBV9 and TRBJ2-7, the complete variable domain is DSGVTQTPKHLITATGQRVTLRCSPRSGDLSVYWYQQSLDQGLQFLIQYYNGEERAKGNILERFSAQQFPDLHSELNLSSLELGDSALYFCASSPDGGVYEQYFGPGTRLTVT.

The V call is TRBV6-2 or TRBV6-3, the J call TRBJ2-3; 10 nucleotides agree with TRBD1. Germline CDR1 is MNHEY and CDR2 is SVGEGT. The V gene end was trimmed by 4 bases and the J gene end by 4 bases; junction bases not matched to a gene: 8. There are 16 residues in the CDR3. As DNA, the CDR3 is TGTGCCAGCAGTTCTCACCGGGACAGGGGCCCAGATACGCAGTATTTT. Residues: CASSSHRDRGPDTQYF.

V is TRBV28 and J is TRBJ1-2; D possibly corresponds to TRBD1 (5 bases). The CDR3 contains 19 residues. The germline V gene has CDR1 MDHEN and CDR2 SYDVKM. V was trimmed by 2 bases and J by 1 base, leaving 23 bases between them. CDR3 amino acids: CASSLIRLGAQWSNYGYTF. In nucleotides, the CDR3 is TGTGCCAGCAGTTTAATTAGGTTAGGGGCACAATGGAGTAACTATGGCTACACCTTC.